This is a list of T cell receptor beta chains from one sample in a study of shared clonotypes between healthy human individuals. Some clones are missing from TCRdb's copy, which holds only in-frame ones; the method was immunoSEQ multiplex PCR. This sample has hundreds of thousands of clones, with more than 85% found just once. Material: naive CD8+ T cells sorted from blood. These receptors were taken from a young man in good health. CDR3s include the opening cysteine and the closing phenylalanine or tryptophan. A D gene is named only where the DNA matches it firmly. Some rows have no size entry. The others give once, few or many, or a class for an expanded clone.

d_call	j_call	v_call	clone_size	cdr3_aa	cdr3_nt
.	TRBJ1-5	TRBV5-6	.	CASSLNPGHDLHSNQPQHF	TGTGCCAGCAGCTTAAATCCGGGACATGACCTTCATAGCAATCAGCCCCAGCATTTT
.	TRBJ2-7	TRBV7-2	.	CASSLTGGTQVYEQYF	TGTGCCAGCAGCCTAACTGGTGGGACGCAAGTCTACGAGCAGTACTTC
TRBD2	TRBJ2-1	TRBV7-9	.	CASSLWREGRRNEQFF	TGTGCCAGCAGCTTATGGCGGGAGGGCCGTCGAAATGAGCAGTTCTTC
TRBD2	TRBJ2-1	TRBV27	.	CASSRNGVAGPYNEQFF	TGTGCCAGCAGTCGCAATGGGGTAGCGGGACCTTACAATGAGCAGTTCTTC
TRBD1	TRBJ1-5	TRBV27	.	CASSYLGTAGQPQHF	TGTGCCAGCAGTTACCTCGGGACAGCGGGTCAGCCCCAGCATTTT
TRBD1	TRBJ1-5	TRBV27	.	CASSLGLGQGLNQPQHF	TGTGCCAGCAGTTTAGGCTTGGGACAGGGGTTAAATCAGCCCCAGCATTTT
.	TRBJ2-7	TRBV28	.	CASKERRYSYEQYF	TGTGCCAGCAAGGAGCGGAGATACTCCTACGAGCAGTACTTC
.	TRBJ2-2	TRBV6-6	.	CASSHTGELFF	TGTGCCAGCAGTCACACCGGGGAGCTGTTTTTT
TRBD1	TRBJ2-1	TRBV29-1	.	CSVLFSGATGGWNEQFF	TGCAGCGTTCTCTTCTCCGGTGCGACAGGGGGGTGGAATGAGCAGTTCTTC
.	TRBJ2-5	TRBV28	.	CASSLPREFQETQYF	TGTGCCAGCAGTTTGCCCCGGGAGTTCCAAGAGACCCAGTACTTC
.	TRBJ1-2	TRBV9	.	CASSAAGVDGYTF	TGTGCCAGCAGCGCCGCCGGGGTCGATGGCTACACCTTC
TRBD2	TRBJ2-7	TRBV27	few	CASSFGTSPYEQYF	TGTGCCAGCAGTTTTGGGACTAGCCCCTACGAGCAGTACTTC
.	TRBJ2-2	TRBV21-1	once	CASSKRQVCETGELFF	TGTGCCAGCAGCAAACGCCAGGTTTGTGAAACCGGGGAGCTGTTTTTT
TRBD2	TRBJ2-7	TRBV7-8	.	CASSLVGTSVSYEQYF	TGTGCCAGCAGCTTAGTGGGGACTAGCGTCTCCTACGAGCAGTACTTC
.	TRBJ2-5	TRBV29-1	.	CSVEIPLGGEETQYF	TGCAGCGTTGAAATCCCTCTAGGGGGGGAAGAGACCCAGTACTTC
.	TRBJ1-1	TRBV5-1	.	CASSLGGSELNTEAFF	TGCGCCAGCAGCTTGGGGGGAAGTGAACTGAACACTGAAGCTTTCTTT